The 16 T cell receptor beta chains listed next were all sequenced from one sample in a study of regulatory T cells in long-lasting Graves disease. Libraries of TCR beta came from iRepertoire HTBI primers plus Arm-PCR of CDR3 regions. TCRdb fed the multiplex PCR reads into MiXCR, producing one record per CDR3 protein. The sample gives 700,000 or so distinct CDR3 sequences, roughly 30% of which show up once; about 40% is in the top ten. The time point denotes: persistent/refractory GD, antithyroid drugs over 5 years with positive TRAb. RNA isolated from PBMCs was used to make the TCR library. Sequencing was performed on peripheral blood mononuclear cells (PBMCs), taken when the disease was refractory, from a patient treated with antithyroid drugs. These receptor sequences come from a female donor with Graves disease.

This clonotype was detected many times. The chain links TRBV2 to TRBJ1-2, with D maybe TRBD1 (6 bases). Between the trimmed V and J ends, which lost 2 bases and 7 bases, there was a span of 20 bases. Germline V gene sequence: CDR1 SNHLY, CDR2 FYNNEI. The CDR3 contains 16 residues. In DNA, the CDR3 is TGTGCCAGCAGTGAAAGAGCGGCGACAGGAGTTCGTGGCTACACCTTC. Its translation: CASSERAATGVRGYTF.

The rearrangement joins TRBV19 to TRBJ2-7; D could derive from TRBD1 or TRBD2 (5 bases each). The CDR3 spans 13 residues. CDR1 is LNHDA, CDR2 SQIVND, per germline (reference sequence). Between the trimmed V and J ends, which lost 6 bases and 3 bases, there was a span of 12 bases. The chain's CDR3 is CASSIEGHYEQYF. The CDR3 nucleotides read TGTGCCAGTAGCATCGAGGGGCACTACGAGCAGTACTTC.

The chain employs TRBV20-1 and TRBJ2-7; 8 nucleotides align to TRBD1. Germline-derived CDR1 and CDR2 are DFQATT and SNEGSKA (reference sequence). The CDR3 consists of 13 residues. With 3 bases clipped from V and 7 bases from J, the junction kept 8 bases outside the gene matches. CDR3 in DNA: TGCAGTGCTAGTGGTCAGGGGGCTAGAGAGCAGTACTTC. Translation: CSASGQGAREQYF.

V and J are TRBV6-5 and TRBJ1-3, with D uncertain. CDR3 length equals 16 residues. The V and J ends lost 0 bases and 1 base respectively, with 10 bases between them. CDR1 and CDR2 from the germline V gene are MNHEY and SVGAGI. CDR3 amino acids: CASSYSGLGSGNTIYF. The DNA for the CDR3 is TGTGCCAGCAGTTACTCAGGGTTGGGATCTGGAAACACCATATATTTT.

The gene calls are TRBV27 and TRBJ2-7, with 8 nucleotides matching TRBD1. Germline V gives CDR1 MNHEY, CDR2 SMNVEV (reference sequence). V was pared by 5 bases and J by 5 bases, with 14 bases of the junction left unmatched. This CDR3 is 16 amino acids long. CDR3 in amino acids: CASSTPSTDRVNEQYF. Here the CDR3 DNA reads TGTGCCAGCAGTACACCATCAACGGACAGGGTAAACGAGCAGTACTTC.

At least ten counts were recorded for this clonotype. The chain links TRBV12-3 or TRBV12-4 to TRBJ1-6; D gene ambiguous. This CDR3 has 14 residues. Between the trimmed V and J ends, which lost 0 bases and 9 bases, there was a span of 9 bases. In nucleotides, the CDR3 is TGTGCCAGCAGTTTAGCCCAAGATGGTTCACCCCTCCACTTT. Translated, it gives CASSLAQDGSPLHF.

The chain is built from TRBV6-1 and TRBJ2-7; 7 bases match TRBD2. The CDR3 loop spans 15 amino acids. The V segment lost 5 bases and the J segment 0 bases; nucleotides outside the gene matches: 7. CDR1 MNHNS and CDR2 SASEGT come from the germline V gene. CDR3 DNA: TGTGCCAGCAGTCCCGAGCGGGGAAGCTCCTACGAGCAGTACTTC. Protein sequence: CASSPERGSSYEQYF.

This clonotype was observed a few times. CDR3 nucleotides: TGTGCCAGTAGCCCACACACAGGGGTTGAAGCTTTCTTT. Protein: CASSPHTGVEAFF. The rearrangement uses TRBV19 and TRBJ1-1; 7 bases align to TRBD1. The CDR3 totals 13 residues. The ends lost 6 bases at V and 7 bases at J; junction bases unmatched: 8. The germline V gene has CDR1 LNHDA and CDR2 SQIVND (reference sequence).

This clonotype was seen only a few times. V is TRBV9 and J is TRBJ2-2, with TRBD2 matching over 8 bases. Losses at the gene ends were 7 bases for V and 3 bases for J; bases not matched to a gene: 8. In germline, CDR1 is SGDLS, CDR2 YYNGEE. This CDR3 is 15 amino acids long. The CDR3 sequence: CASAPREAHTGELFF. The CDR3 DNA reads as TGTGCCAGCGCACCGCGGGAGGCCCACACCGGGGAGCTGTTTTTT. Combining the CDR3 with reference TRBV9 and TRBJ2-2 gives the whole variable domain DSGVTQTPKHLITATGQRVTLRCSPRSGDLSVYWYQQSLDQGLQFLIQYYNGEERAKGNILERFSAQQFPDLHSELNLSSLELGDSALYFCASAPREAHTGELFFGEGSRLTVL.

This clonotype was counted between two and nine times. The chain joins TRBV28 to TRBJ1-5, with no clear D. This CDR3 contains 15 residues. From germline, CDR1 is MDHEN and CDR2 SYDVKM. Trimming left V 2 bases short and J 2 bases short, with 10 bases between. The CDR3 DNA sequence: TGTGCCAGCAGTTTAGACGGGTTACGCAATCAGCCCCAGCATTTT. Protein: CASSLDGLRNQPQHF.

This sequence joins TRBV4-1 and TRBJ2-7; 7 bases match TRBD1. The CDR3 contains 15 residues. J gave up 2 bases and V 3 bases, and 7 bases lay outside the gene matches. Germline loops: CDR1 MGHRA, CDR2 YSYEKL. CDR3 in amino acids: CASSHRTGCAYEQYF. The CDR3 DNA follows: TGCGCCAGCAGCCACCGGACAGGCTGTGCCTACGAGCAGTACTTC.

The V gene is TRBV11-1, the J gene TRBJ1-1; no reliable D call. Deletions cut 2 bases from V and 4 bases from J, with 5 bases between. Per the germline V gene, CDR1 is SGHAT and CDR2 is FQDESV (reference sequence). The CDR3 extends over 12 amino acids. The CDR3 DNA reads as TGTGCCAGCAGCTTAATTTCCACTGAAGCTTTCTTT. This gives the protein CASSLISTEAFF.

The chain links TRBV27 to TRBJ2-7, with 7 positions matching TRBD1. CDR1 is MNHEY, CDR2 SMNVEV, per germline (reference sequence). Trimming removed 2 bases from V and 3 bases from J; junction bases left unmatched: 7. The CDR3 contains 15 residues. The CDR3 loop is CASSLEGAGNYEQYF. CDR3 nucleotide sequence: TGTGCCAGCAGTTTAGAGGGGGCTGGGAACTACGAGCAGTACTTC.

Notes on this clonotype: A junction end diverges from the germline sequence, so it may reflect a read error. The chain couples TRBV6-4 to TRBJ1-2, with D tentatively TRBD1 (5 bases). The germline V gene has CDR1 MRHNA and CDR2 SNTAGT. This CDR3 contains 15 residues. The CDR3 coding sequence is TGTGCCAGCAGTTACTCTTTGGGGGGTTCGGATGGCTACACCTTC. It yields the protein CASSYSLGGSDGYTF.

Worth noting for this clonotype: A read error may be the cause here, since a much bigger clone is one base away. The chain is built from TRBV6-1 and TRBJ1-1; no reliable D call. CDR1 is MNHNS and CDR2 is SASEGT in the germline V gene. This CDR3 comprises 12 residues. The CDR3 nucleotides read TGTACCAGCAGCGCGCGGAACACTGAAGCTTTCTTT. It is translated as CTSSARNTEAFF.

The V call is TRBV7-9, the J call TRBJ1-5; D ambiguous. The germline V gene has CDR1 SEHNR and CDR2 FQNEAQ (reference sequence). The CDR3 consists of 12 residues. Trimming took 4 bases from V and 8 from J, leaving 9 bases between them. DNA for the CDR3: TGTGCCAGCAGCTCAGACAACGAGCCCCAGCATTTT. Protein product: CASSSDNEPQHF. The full variable domain, completed using reference TRBV7-9 and TRBJ1-5, is DTGVSQNPRHKITKRGQNVTFRCDPISEHNRLYWYRQTLGQGPEFLTYFQNEAQLEKSRLLSDRFSAERPKGSFSTLEIQRTEQGDSAMYLCASSSDNEPQHFGDGTRLSIL.